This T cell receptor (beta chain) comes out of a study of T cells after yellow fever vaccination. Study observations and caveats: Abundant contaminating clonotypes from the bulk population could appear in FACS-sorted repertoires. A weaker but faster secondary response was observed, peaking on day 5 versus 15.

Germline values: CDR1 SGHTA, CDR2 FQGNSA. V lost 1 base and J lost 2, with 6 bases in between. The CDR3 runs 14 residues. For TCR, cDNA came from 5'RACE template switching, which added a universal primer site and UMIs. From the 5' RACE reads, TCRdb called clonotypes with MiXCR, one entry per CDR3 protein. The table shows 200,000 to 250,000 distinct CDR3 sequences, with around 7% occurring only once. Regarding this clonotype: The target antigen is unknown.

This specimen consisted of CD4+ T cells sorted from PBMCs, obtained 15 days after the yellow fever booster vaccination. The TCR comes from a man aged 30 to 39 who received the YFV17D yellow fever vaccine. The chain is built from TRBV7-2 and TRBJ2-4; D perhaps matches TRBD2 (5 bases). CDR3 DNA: TGTGCCAGCAGCTTAGGCGGGTCCAAAAACATTCAGTACTTC. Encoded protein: CASSLGGSKNIQYF. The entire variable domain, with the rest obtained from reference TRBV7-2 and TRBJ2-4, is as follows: GAGVSQSPSNKVTEKGKDVELRCDPISGHTALYWYRQSLGQGLEFLIYFQGNSAPDKSGLPSDRFSAERTGGSVSTLTIQRTQQEDSAVYLCASSLGGSKNIQYFGAGTRLSVL.